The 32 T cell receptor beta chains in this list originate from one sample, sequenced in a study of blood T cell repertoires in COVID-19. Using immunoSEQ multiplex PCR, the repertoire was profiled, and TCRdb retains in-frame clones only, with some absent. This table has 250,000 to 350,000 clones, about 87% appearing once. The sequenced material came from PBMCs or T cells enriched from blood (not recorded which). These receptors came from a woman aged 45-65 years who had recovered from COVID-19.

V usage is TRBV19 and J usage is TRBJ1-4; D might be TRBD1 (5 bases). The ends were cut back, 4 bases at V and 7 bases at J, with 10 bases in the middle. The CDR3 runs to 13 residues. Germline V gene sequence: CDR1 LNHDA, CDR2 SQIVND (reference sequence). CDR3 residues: CASSTRQIEKLFF. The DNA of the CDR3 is TGTGCCAGTAGTACCCGACAGATTGAAAAACTGTTTTTT.

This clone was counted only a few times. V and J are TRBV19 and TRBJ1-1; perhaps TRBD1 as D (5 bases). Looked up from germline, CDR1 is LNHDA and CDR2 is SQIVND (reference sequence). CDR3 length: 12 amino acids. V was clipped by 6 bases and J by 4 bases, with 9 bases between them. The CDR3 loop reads CASSRAATEAFF. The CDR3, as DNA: TGTGCCAGTAGCAGGGCGGCCACTGAAGCTTTCTTT.

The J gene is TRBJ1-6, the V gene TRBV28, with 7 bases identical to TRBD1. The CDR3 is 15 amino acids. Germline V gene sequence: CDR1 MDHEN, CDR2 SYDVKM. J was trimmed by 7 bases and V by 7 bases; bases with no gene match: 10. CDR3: CASTLPGTVNSPLHF. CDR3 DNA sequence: TGTGCCAGCACTCTCCCCGGGACAGTAAATTCACCCCTCCACTTT.

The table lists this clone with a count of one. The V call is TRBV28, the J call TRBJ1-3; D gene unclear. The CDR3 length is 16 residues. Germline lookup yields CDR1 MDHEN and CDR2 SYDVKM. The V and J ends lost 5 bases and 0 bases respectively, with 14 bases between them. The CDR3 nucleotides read TGTGCCAGCAGTGCGGGCGTGGATCTCTCTGGAAACACCATATATTTT. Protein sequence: CASSAGVDLSGNTIYF.

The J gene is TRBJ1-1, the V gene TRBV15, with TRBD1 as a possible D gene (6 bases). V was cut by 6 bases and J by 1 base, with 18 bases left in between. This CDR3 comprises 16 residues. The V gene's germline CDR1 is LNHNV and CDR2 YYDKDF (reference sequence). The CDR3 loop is CATRGGGGNPNTEAFF. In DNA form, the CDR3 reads TGTGCCACCAGAGGGGGTGGTGGCAACCCGAACACTGAAGCTTTCTTT.

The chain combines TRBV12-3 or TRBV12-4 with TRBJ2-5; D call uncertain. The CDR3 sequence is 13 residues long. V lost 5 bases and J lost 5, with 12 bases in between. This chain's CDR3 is CASSPDSTETQYF. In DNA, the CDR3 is TGTGCCAGCAGTCCAGACTCCACGGAGACCCAGTACTTC.

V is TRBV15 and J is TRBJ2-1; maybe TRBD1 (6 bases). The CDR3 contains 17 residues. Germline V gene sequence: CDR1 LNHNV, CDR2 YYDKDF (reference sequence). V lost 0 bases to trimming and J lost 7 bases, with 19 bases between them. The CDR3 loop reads CATSRDPATGIGNEQFF. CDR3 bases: TGTGCCACCAGCAGAGATCCAGCAACAGGGATAGGGAATGAGCAGTTCTTC.

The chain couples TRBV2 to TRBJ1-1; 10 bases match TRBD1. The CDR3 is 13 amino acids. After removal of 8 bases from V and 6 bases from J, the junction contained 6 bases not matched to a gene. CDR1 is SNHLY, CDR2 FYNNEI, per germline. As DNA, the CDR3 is TGTGCCAGCTCCCGGACAGGGGGGGCTGAAGCTTTCTTT. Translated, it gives CASSRTGGAEAFF.

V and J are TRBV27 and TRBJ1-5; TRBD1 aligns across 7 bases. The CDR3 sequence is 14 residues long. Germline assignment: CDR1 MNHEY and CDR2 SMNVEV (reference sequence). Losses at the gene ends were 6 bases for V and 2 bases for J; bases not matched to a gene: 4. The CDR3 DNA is TGTGCCAGCAGGGAGGGGGCCGGCAATCAGCCCCAGCATTTT. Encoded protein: CASREGAGNQPQHF.

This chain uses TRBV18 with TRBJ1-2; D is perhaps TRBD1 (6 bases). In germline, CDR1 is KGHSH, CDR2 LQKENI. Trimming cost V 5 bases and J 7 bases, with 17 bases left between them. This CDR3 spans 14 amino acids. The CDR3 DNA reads TGTGCCAGCTCAGCTTACAGGGTACCTTTTGGCTACACCTTC. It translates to CASSAYRVPFGYTF.

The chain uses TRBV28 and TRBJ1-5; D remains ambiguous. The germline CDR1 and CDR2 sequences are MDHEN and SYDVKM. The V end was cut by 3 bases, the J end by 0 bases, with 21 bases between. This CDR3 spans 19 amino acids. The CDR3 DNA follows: TGTGCCAGCAGTTTTTTTCCCGGGAGGCGAGCGAATAGCAATCAGCCCCAGCATTTT. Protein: CASSFFPGRRANSNQPQHF.

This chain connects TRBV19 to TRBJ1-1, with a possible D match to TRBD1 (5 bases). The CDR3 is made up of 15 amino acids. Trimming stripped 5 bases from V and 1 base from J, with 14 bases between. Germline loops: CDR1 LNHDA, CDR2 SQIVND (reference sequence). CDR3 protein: CASSPVAGGNTEAFF. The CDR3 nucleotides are TGTGCCAGTAGTCCAGTGGCGGGGGGGAACACTGAAGCTTTCTTT.

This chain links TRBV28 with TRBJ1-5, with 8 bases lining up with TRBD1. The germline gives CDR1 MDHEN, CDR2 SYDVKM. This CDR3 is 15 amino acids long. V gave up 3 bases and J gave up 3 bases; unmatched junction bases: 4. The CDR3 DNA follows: TGTGCCAGCAGTTTCCCAGGGGGCGTCAATCAGCCCCAGCATTTT. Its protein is CASSFPGGVNQPQHF.

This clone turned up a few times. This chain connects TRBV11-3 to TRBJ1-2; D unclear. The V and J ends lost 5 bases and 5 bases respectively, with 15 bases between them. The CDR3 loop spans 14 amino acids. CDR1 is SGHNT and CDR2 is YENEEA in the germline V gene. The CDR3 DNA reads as TGTGCCAGCAGCCCTACCCCATACCCGTATGGCTACACCTTC. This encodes CASSPTPYPYGYTF.

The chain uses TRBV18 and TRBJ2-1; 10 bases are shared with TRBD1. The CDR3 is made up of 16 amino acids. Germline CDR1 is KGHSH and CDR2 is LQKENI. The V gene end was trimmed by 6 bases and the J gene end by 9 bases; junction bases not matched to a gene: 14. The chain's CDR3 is CASSGPPGQGQSEQFF. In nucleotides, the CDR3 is TGTGCCAGCTCGGGTCCCCCGGGACAGGGGCAAAGTGAGCAGTTCTTC.

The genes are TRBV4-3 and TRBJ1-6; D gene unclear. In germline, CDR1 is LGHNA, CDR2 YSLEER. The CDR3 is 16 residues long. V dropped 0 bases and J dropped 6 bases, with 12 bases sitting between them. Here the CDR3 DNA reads TGCGCCAGCAGCCAAGAATTTGGGCAGATTAATTCACCCCTCCACTTT. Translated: CASSQEFGQINSPLHF.

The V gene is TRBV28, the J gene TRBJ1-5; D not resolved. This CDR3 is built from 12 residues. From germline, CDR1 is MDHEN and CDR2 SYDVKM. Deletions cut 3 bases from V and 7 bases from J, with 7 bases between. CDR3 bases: TGTGCCAGCAGTTTCAGTCCCCAGCCCCAGCATTTT. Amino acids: CASSFSPQPQHF. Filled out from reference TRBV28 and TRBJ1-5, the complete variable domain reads DVKVTQSSRYLVKRTGEKVFLECVQDMDHENMFWYRQDPGLGLRLIYFSYDVKMKEKGDIPEGYSVSREKKERFSLILESASTNQTSMYLCASSFSPQPQHFGDGTRLSIL.

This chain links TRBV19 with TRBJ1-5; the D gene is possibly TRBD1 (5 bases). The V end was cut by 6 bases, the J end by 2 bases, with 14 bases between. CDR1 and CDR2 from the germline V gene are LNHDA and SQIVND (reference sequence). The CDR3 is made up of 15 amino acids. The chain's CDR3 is CASRIHQGGNQPQHF. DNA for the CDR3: TGTGCCAGTAGGATACACCAGGGTGGCAATCAGCCCCAGCATTTT. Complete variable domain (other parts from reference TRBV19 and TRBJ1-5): DGGITQSPKYLFRKEGQNVTLSCEQNLNHDAMYWYRQDPGQGLRLIYYSQIVNDFQKGDIAEGYSVSREKKESFPLTVTSAQKNPTAFYLCASRIHQGGNQPQHFGDGTRLSIL.

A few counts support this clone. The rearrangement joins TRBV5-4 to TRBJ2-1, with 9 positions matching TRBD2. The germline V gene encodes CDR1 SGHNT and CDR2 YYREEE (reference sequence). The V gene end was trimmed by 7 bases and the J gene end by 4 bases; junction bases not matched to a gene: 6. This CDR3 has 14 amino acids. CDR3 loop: CASSGTSGYNEQFF. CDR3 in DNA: TGTGCCAGCTCGGGAACTAGCGGGTACAATGAGCAGTTCTTC.

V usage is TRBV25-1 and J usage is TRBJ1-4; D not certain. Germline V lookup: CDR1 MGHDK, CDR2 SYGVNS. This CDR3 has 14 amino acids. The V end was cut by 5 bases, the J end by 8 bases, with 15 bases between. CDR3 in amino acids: CASSSPSTGEKLFF. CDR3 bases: TGTGCCAGCAGTTCACCCTCGACCGGGGAAAAACTGTTTTTT.

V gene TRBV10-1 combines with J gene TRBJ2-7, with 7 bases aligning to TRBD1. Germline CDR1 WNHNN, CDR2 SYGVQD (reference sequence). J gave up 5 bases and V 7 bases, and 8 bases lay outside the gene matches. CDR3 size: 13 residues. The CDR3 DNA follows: TGCGCCAGCAACGACAGGGTGGGCGACGAGCAGTACTTC. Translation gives CASNDRVGDEQYF.

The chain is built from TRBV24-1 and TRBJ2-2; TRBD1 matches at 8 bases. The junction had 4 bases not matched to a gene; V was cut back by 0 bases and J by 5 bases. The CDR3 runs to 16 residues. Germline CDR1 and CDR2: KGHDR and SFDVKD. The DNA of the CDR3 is TGTGCCACCAGTGATTTGGGCAGGGGGCAGACCGGGGAGCTGTTTTTT. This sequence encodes CATSDLGRGQTGELFF.

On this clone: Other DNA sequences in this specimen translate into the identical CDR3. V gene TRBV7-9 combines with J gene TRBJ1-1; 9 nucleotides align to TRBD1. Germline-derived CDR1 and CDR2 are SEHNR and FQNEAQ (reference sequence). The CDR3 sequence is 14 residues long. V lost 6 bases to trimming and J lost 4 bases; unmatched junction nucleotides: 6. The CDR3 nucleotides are TGTGCCAGCAGTACGGGACAGGGCTCCACTGAAGCTTTCTTT. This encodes CASSTGQGSTEAFF.

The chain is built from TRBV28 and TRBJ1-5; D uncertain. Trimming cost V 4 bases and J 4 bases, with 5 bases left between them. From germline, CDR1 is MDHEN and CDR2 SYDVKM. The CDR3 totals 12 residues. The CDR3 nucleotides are TGTGCCAGCAGTTCACAAAATCAGCCCCAGCATTTT. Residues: CASSSQNQPQHF.

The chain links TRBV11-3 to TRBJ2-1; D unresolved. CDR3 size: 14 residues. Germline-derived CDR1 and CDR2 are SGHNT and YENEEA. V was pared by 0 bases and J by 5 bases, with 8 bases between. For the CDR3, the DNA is TGTGCCAGCAGCTTAGATCAAATCCACAATGAGCAGTTCTTC. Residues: CASSLDQIHNEQFF.

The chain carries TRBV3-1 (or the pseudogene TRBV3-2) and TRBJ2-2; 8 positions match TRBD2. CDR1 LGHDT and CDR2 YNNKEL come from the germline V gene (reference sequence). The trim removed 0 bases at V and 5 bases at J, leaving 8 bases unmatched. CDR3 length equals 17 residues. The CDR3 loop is CASSQEPGLGGTGELFF. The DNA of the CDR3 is TGTGCCAGCAGCCAAGAACCGGGACTAGGAGGAACCGGGGAGCTGTTTTTT.

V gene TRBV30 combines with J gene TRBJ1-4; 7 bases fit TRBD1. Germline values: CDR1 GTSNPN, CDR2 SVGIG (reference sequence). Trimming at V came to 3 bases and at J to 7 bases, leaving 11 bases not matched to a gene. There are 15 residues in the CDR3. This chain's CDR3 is CAWRDRQGRGEKLFF. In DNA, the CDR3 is TGTGCCTGGAGAGATAGACAGGGCCGGGGTGAAAAACTGTTTTTT.

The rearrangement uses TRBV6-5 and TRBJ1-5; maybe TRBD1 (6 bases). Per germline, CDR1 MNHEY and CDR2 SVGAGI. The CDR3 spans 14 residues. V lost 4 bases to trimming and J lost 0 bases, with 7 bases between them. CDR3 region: CASSSGDSNQPQHF. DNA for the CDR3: TGTGCCAGCAGTTCAGGGGATAGCAATCAGCCCCAGCATTTT.

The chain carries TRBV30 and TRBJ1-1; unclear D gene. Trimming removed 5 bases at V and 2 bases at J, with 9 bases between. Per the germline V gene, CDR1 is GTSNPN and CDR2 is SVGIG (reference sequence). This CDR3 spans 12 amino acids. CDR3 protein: CAWWAGNTEAFF. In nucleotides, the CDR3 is TGTGCCTGGTGGGCAGGAAACACTGAAGCTTTCTTT.

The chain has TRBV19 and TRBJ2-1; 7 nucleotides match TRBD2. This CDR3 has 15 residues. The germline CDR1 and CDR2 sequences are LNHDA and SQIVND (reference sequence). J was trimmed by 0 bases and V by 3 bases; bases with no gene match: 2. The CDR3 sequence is CASSISGNSYNEQFF. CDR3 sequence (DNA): TGTGCCAGTAGTATCAGCGGGAACTCCTACAATGAGCAGTTCTTC.

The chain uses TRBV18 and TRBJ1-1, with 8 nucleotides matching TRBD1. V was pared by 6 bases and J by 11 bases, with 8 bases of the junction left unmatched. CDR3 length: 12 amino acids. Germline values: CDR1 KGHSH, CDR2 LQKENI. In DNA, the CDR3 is TGTGCCAGCTCGTCGGGACAGGAAAGGGCTTTCTTT. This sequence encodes CASSSGQERAFF.

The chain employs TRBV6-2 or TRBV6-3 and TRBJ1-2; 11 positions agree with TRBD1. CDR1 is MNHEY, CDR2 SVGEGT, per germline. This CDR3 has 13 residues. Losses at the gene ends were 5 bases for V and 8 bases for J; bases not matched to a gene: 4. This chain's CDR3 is CASSPDRGQGYTF. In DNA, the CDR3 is TGTGCCAGCAGTCCGGACAGGGGGCAGGGCTACACCTTC.